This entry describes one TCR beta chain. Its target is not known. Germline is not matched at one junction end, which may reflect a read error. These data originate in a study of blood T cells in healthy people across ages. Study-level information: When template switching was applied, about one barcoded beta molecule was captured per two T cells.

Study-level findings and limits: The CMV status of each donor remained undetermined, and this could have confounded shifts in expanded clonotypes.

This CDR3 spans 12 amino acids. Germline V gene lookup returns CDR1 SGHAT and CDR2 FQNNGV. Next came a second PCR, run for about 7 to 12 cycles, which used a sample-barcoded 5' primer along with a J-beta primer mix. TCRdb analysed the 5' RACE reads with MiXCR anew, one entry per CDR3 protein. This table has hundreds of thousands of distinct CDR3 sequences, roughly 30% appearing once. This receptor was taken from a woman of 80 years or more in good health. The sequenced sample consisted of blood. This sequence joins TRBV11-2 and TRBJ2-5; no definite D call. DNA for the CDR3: TGTGCCGGCAGCCCTCTATCCTACGAGCGGTACTTC. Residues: CAGSPLSYERYF. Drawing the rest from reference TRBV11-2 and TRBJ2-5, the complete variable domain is EAGVAQSPRYKIIEKRQSVAFWCNPISGHATLYWYQQILGQGPKLLIQFQNNGVVDDSQLPKDRFSAERLKGVDSTLKIQPAKLEDSAVYLCAGSPLSYERYFGPGTRLLVL.